Listed here are 7 T cell receptor beta chains from one sample, sequenced in a study of Ad26.COV2.S vaccination and SARS-CoV-2 variants. Clones were sequenced by immunoSEQ multiplex PCR, and TCRdb holds only the in-frame ones, with some missing. The sample shows roughly 450,000 clones, approximately 92% of them seen only once. The treatment denotes: roughly 20 received Ad26.COV2.S at low or high dose, single or two shots; 5 received placebo; per-sample allocation not given. Sample collection was performed on day 63 after the first vaccine or placebo injection. The sample consisted of peripheral blood, taken in a trial of Ad26.COV2.S vaccine versus placebo. The receptors stem from a person between 18 and 60 years old who received the Ad26.COV2.S COVID-19 vaccine or a placebo.

The gene calls are TRBV6-6 and TRBJ1-5; D might be TRBD1 (5 bases). The V gene's germline CDR1 is MNHNY and CDR2 SVGAGI (reference sequence). The V end was cut by 7 bases, the J end by 7 bases, with 17 bases between. This CDR3 has 14 residues. CDR3 DNA: TGTGCCAGCACGCAGGGAGGGCCTCGGCAGCCCCAGCATTTT. It encodes CASTQGGPRQPQHF.

This sequence joins TRBV27 and TRBJ2-1; the match to TRBD1 covers 7 bases. V lost 7 bases and J lost 3; bases outside the gene matches: 3. Germline CDR1 reads MNHEY; CDR2 reads SMNVEV (reference sequence). CDR3 length: 13 residues. The DNA for the CDR3 is TGTGCCAGCAAAGGGGGCTACTACAATGAGCAGTTCTTC. It specifies CASKGGYYNEQFF.

The genes are TRBV24-1 and TRBJ2-6; tentatively, D is TRBD2 (5 bases). V lost 7 bases to trimming and J lost 1 base, with 13 bases between them. Germline V lookup: CDR1 KGHDR, CDR2 SFDVKD. The CDR3 has 16 amino acids. The CDR3 spells CATSGEMESGANVLTF. Here the CDR3 DNA reads TGTGCCACCAGCGGGGAGATGGAGTCTGGGGCCAACGTCCTGACTTTC.

The V gene is TRBV5-4, the J gene TRBJ2-7; 7 bases map to TRBD2. The CDR3 spans 13 residues. CDR1 and CDR2 (germline): SGHNT, YYREEE (reference sequence). V trimming: 3 bases; J trimming: 5 bases; junction bases outside the gene matches: 5. Written as DNA, the CDR3 is TGTGCCAGCAGCTGGGGGGGTAGCAACGAGCAGTACTTC. Translated, it gives CASSWGGSNEQYF.

In its sample, this clone was seen a few times. CDR3 sequence (DNA): TGTGCCAGCAGTTTACGGCAGACCAACTACGAGCAGTACTTC. Its translation is CASSLRQTNYEQYF. The chain links TRBV27 to TRBJ2-7; unclear D gene. This CDR3 region has 14 residues. The V end was cut by 2 bases, the J end by 3 bases, with 11 bases between. CDR1 and CDR2 from the germline V gene are MNHEY and SMNVEV (reference sequence).

J is TRBJ2-7 and V is TRBV10-2, with a possible D match to TRBD1 (6 bases). V lost 8 bases and J 4 bases, leaving 15 bases between the germline ends. CDR1 and CDR2 (germline): WSHSY, SAAADI. CDR3 length: 13 amino acids. The CDR3 nucleotides are TGCGCCAGCGTGAGCGACAGGAGTTACGAGCAGTACTTC. Amino acids: CASVSDRSYEQYF.

The chain links TRBV2 to TRBJ1-4, with a possible D match to TRBD1 (5 bases). This CDR3 is 15 amino acids long. The germline CDR1 and CDR2 sequences are SNHLY and FYNNEI. The ends were cut back, 0 bases at V and 3 bases at J, with 8 bases in the middle. The CDR3 loop is CASSEAGGANEKLFF. DNA of the CDR3: TGTGCCAGCAGTGAAGCGGGGGGGGCTAATGAAAAACTGTTTTTT.